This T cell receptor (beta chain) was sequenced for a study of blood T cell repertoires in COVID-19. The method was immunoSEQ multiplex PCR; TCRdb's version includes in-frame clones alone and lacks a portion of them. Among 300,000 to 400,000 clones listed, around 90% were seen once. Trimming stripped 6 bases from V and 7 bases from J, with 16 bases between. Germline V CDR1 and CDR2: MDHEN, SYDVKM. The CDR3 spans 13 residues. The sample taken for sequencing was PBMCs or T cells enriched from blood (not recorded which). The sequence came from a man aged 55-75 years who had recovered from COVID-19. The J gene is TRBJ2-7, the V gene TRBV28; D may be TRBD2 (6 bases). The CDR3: CASSPSVSGEQYF. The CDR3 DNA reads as TGTGCCAGCAGCCCTAGCGTCTCGGGGGAGCAGTACTTC.